Sequencing of this T cell receptor (beta chain) was carried out in a study of T cells expressing NK-cell markers. Worth noting for this clonotype: What it binds is unknown.

Study findings and constraints: The CD3+CD56-NKG2C+ fraction of several donors was likewise dominated by these clonotypes.

From its re-call of the 5' RACE reads, TCRdb lists each CDR3 protein once, without DNA. In all, the sample yields tens of thousands of distinct CDR3 sequences. CDR3 length: 13 residues. The TCR was taken from a woman aged 18-70 years in good health. Sequenced sample: blood T cells: a sorted CD56 or NKG2C T cell subset, CD4+ or CD8+ T cells, or bulk PBMC T cells (not recorded which). The rearrangement uses TRBV12-3 or TRBV12-4 and TRBJ2-7. CDR3 in amino acids: CASSLDGSYEQYF.